This TCR beta chain comes out of a study of blood T cell repertoires in COVID-19. V gave up 1 base and J gave up 4 bases; unmatched junction bases: 1. CDR1 and CDR2 (germline): LNHDA, SQIVND (reference sequence). The CDR3 has 14 residues. Data came from immunoSEQ multiplex PCR; TCRdb stores just in-frame clones and leaves some out. The table includes roughly 400,000 clones, roughly 88% detected once. The age range of participants was 18 to 89 years, with residence in about 25 US areas. This TCR was recovered from a woman in her forties with acute COVID-19. This chain uses TRBV19 with TRBJ1-1, with TRBD1 matching 9 bases. The sequenced sample was PBMCs or T cells enriched from blood (not recorded which). The CDR3 DNA sequence: TGTGCCAGTAGTATAGGACAGGGGGTCACTGAAGCTTTCTTT. Protein product: CASSIGQGVTEAFF.